What follows describes a single T cell receptor beta chain. These data originate in a study of cytomegalovirus exposure and HLA in healthy donors. Study as a whole: From HLA-typed donors, an early data release held roughly 89 million unique TCRs.

13 Jbeta primers and 60 Vbeta primers were used for the PCR. Profiled with immunoSEQ multiplex PCR; TCRdb holds only in-frame clones, not every one. The sample lists fewer than 250,000 clones, roughly 83% occurring once. These donors, healthy bone marrow donors, were studied. Trimming removed 6 bases from V and 2 bases from J, with 11 bases in between. The CDR3 runs 15 residues. The germline gives CDR1 MNHEY, CDR2 SVGAGI. The V call is TRBV6-5, the J call TRBJ2-6; D gene unclear. The sample comprised PBMCs. The sequence derives from a woman aged 45-65 years in good health and CMV-seronegative. This chain's CDR3 is CASSLQLAGANVLTF. The CDR3 DNA follows: TGTGCCAGCAGCCTGCAGCTAGCTGGGGCCAACGTCCTGACTTTC.